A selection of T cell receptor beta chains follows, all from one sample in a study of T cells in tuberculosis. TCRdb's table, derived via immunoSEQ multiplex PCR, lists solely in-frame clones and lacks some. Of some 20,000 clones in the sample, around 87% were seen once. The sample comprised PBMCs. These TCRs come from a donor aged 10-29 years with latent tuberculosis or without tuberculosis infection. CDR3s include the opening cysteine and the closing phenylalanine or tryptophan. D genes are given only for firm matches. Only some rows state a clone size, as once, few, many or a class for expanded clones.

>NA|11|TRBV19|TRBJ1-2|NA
TGTGCCAGTAGTACCGGGGGAGGCTACACCTTC
CASSTGGGYTF
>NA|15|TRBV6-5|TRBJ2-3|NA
TGTGCCAGCAGTTGGGGGGGCGTAGCGACAGATACGCAGTATTTT
CASSWGGVATDTQYF
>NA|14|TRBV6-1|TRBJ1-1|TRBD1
TGTGCCAGCAGTGTCGACAGGGCTAACACTGAAGCTTTCTTT
CASSVDRANTEAFF
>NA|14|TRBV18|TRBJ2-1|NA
TGTGCCAGCTCACTAGCCCCCTCTGAAGCTGGGCAGTTCTTC
CASSLAPSEAGQFF
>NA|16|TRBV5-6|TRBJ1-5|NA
TGTGCCAGCAGCCCAGGGGCGGGGGAGGGTAATCAGCCCCAGCATTTT
CASSPGAGEGNQPQHF
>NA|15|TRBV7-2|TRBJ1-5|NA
TGTGCCAGCAGCTTGTGGGGGGGAAGGAATCAGCCCCAGCATTTT
CASSLWGGRNQPQHF
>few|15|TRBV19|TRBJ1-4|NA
TGTGCCAGCAACGAAATAGGGGCGCAAAATGAAAAACTGTTTTTT
CASNEIGAQNEKLFF
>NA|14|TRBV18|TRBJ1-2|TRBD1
TGTGCCAGCTCACCGGGACAGGGGAGCTATGGCTACACCTTC
CASSPGQGSYGYTF
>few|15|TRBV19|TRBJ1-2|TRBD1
TGTGCCAGTAGTAAACCGGGACAGGGCAACTATGGCTACACCTTC
CASSKPGQGNYGYTF
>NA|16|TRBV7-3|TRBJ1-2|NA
TGTGCCAGCAGCTTAGGTTCTCAGGGTCGGGAGTATGGCTACACCTTC
CASSLGSQGREYGYTF
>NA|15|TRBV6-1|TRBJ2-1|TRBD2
TGTGCCAGCAACCCCCCTAGCGGGGGGGCAAATGAGCAGTTCTTC
CASNPPSGGANEQFF
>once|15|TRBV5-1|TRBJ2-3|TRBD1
TGCGCCAGCAGCCTCAGGGGGTTTGGTACAGATACGCAGTATTTT
CASSLRGFGTDTQYF
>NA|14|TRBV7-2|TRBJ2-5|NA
TGTGCCAGCAGCTACAACAGGAACCAAGAGACCCAGTACTTC
CASSYNRNQETQYF
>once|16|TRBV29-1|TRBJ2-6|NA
TGCAGCGTTGAACTCACAGAACCGATGCAGGCCAACGTCCTGACTTTC
CSVELTEPMQANVLTF
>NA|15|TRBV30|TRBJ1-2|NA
TGTGCCCGCTCCCCCGGGGGGAGTTCTAACTATGGCTACACCTTC
CARSPGGSSNYGYTF
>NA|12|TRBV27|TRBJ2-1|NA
TGTGCCAGCGGGGGGTTTAGGGATGAGCAGTTCTTC
CASGGFRDEQFF
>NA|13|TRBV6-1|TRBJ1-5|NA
TGTGCCAGCAGTGAATCAGGGAATCAGCCCCAGCATTTT
CASSESGNQPQHF
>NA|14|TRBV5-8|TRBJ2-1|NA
TGTGCCAGCAGCTTGGCCGTGACTACGAATGAGCAGTTCTTC
CASSLAVTTNEQFF
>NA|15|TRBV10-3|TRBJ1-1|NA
TGTGCCATCAGCCCCTCGGGGGGTTTCGGCACTGAAGCTTTCTTT
CAISPSGGFGTEAFF
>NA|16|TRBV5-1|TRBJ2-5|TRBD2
TGCGCCAGCAGCTTGTCTCTAGGCGGGGGAGAGGAGACCCAGTACTTC
CASSLSLGGGEETQYF
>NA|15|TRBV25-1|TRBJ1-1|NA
TGTGCCAGCAGTGAGTCGCGGGGCATGAACACTGAAGCTTTCTTT
CASSESRGMNTEAFF
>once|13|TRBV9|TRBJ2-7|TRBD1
TGTGCCAGCAGCGGCGACAGGGGCTACGAGCAGTACTTC
CASSGDRGYEQYF
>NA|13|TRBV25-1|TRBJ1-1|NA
TGTGCCAGGACCCTACAGGGTGTCACTGAAGCTTTCTTT
CARTLQGVTEAFF
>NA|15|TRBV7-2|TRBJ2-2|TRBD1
TGTGCCAGCTCCCCGGACAGGGGGTACGGCGGGGAGCTGTTTTTT
CASSPDRGYGGELFF
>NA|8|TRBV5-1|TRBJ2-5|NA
TGCGCCAGCAGCTTAGAGAACTTC
CASSLENF
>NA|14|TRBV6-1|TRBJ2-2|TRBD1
TGTGCCACCCGACAGGGAAGTGAGCCCGGGGAGCTGTTTTTT
CATRQGSEPGELFF
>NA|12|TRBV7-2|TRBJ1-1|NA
TGTGCCAGCAGCTTTAGTATGGTTGAAGCTTTCTTT
CASSFSMVEAFF
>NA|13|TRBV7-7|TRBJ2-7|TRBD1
TGTGCCAGCAGCCAGGGACAGGGGAACGAGCAGTACTTC
CASSQGQGNEQYF
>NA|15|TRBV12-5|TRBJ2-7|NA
TGTGCTAGTGGTTTGGCCGGGATCCCCTCCTACGAGCAGTACTTC
CASGLAGIPSYEQYF
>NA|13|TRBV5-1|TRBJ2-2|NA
TGCGCCAGCAGCGAACTAGGAGCCGGGGAGCTGTTTTTT
CASSELGAGELFF
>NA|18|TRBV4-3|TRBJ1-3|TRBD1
TGCGCCAGCAGTCCCGACACCCCTAGGACAGGGGTCGGAAACACCATATATTTT
CASSPDTPRTGVGNTIYF
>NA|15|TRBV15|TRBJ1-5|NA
TGTGCCACCAGGAACGGACAATCTATCAATCAGCCCCAGCATTTT
CATRNGQSINQPQHF
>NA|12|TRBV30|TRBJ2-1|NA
TGTGCCTGGAGTGTGCTAGTCAGTGAGCAGTTCTTC
CAWSVLVSEQFF
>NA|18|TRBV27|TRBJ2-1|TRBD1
TGTGCCAGCAGTTTATCCCCGGGACAGGGACCGGGCTTAGATGAGCAGTTCTTC
CASSLSPGQGPGLDEQFF
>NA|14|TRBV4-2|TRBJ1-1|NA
TGTGCCAGCAGCCAGGCGACAGGGAACACTGAAGCTTTCTTT
CASSQATGNTEAFF
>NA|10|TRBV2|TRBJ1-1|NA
TGTGCCAGCAATCGGGGTGAAGCTTTCTTT
CASNRGEAFF
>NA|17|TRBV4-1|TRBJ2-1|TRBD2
TGCGCCAGCAGCCGTACCGGGGCAGGGAGGGGAGGCAATGAGCAGTTCTTC
CASSRTGAGRGGNEQFF
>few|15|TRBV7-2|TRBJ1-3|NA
TGTGCCAGCAGCTTAGGTACGGACACTGGAAACACCATATATTTT
CASSLGTDTGNTIYF
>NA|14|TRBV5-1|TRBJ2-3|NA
TGCGCCAGCAGCGGGAGCAGTAGCACAGATACGCAGTATTTT
CASSGSSSTDTQYF
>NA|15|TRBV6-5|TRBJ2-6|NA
TGTGCCAGCAGGCCGGTCGCCTCTGGGGCCAACGTCCTGACTTTC
CASRPVASGANVLTF
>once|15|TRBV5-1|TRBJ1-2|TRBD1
TGCGCCAGCAGCTTCCGGGACAGGGAATTGGCTGGCTACACCTTC
CASSFRDRELAGYTF
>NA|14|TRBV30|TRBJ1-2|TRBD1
TGTGCCTGGAGAGGACAGGGTACTCTTTCTGGCTACACCTTC
CAWRGQGTLSGYTF
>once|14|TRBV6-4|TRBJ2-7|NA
TGTGCCAGCGCCTGCGGGACTCGACTATACGAGCAGTACTTC
CASACGTRLYEQYF
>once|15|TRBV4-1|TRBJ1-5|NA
TGCGCCAGCAGCCAAGGGGGCTGGAGCAATCAGCCCCAGCATTTT
CASSQGGWSNQPQHF
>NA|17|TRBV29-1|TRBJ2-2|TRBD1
TGCAGCGTTGAGATGCCCGGACAGGGACGGGACACCGGGGAGCTGTTTTTT
CSVEMPGQGRDTGELFF
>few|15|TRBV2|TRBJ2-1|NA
TGTGCCAGCAGCCCCCGGGGGGCCTCCTACAATGAGCAGTTCTTC
CASSPRGASYNEQFF
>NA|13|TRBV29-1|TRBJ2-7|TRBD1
TGCAGCGTTGGACCGGGACAGGGAAACGAGCAGTACTTC
CSVGPGQGNEQYF
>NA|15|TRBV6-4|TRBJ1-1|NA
TGTGCCAGCAGTGGATTTCGAGATTTCGACACTGAAGCTTTCTTT
CASSGFRDFDTEAFF
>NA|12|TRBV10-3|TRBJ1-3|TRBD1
TGTGCCATCGGGACAGTGGGAAACACCATATATTTT
CAIGTVGNTIYF
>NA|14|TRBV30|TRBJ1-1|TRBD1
TGTGCCTGGAGTGTACTGGGACAGGGGGCTGAAGCTTTCTTT
CAWSVLGQGAEAFF
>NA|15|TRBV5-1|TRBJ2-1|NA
TGCGCCAGCAGCTTGGAGGGACTGGGGTTTGATGAGCAGTTCTTC
CASSLEGLGFDEQFF
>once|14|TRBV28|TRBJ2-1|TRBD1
TGTGCCAGCAGGACAGGGAGAACATGGGATGAGCAGTTCTTC
CASRTGRTWDEQFF
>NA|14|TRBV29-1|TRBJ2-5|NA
TGCAGCGTTTACAGTCGCCAGAGAGTAGAGACCCAGTACTTC
CSVYSRQRVETQYF
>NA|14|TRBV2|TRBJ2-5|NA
TGTGCCAGCAGTGAAGCGCTGGGGCGAGAGACCCAGTACTTC
CASSEALGRETQYF
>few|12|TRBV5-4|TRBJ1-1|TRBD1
TGTGCCAGCAGCTGGGACAGCGGGGAAGCTTTCTTT
CASSWDSGEAFF
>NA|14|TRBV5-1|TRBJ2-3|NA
TGCGCCAGCGCCGCCAGGGGGGGCACAGATACGCAGTATTTT
CASAARGGTDTQYF
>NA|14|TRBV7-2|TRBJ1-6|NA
TGTGCCAGCAGCCGACCTGGGGGGGATTCACCCCTCCACTTT
CASSRPGGDSPLHF
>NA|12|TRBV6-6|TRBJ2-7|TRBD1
TGTGCCTGCGGACAGGGGTCGACCGAGCAGTACTTC
CACGQGSTEQYF
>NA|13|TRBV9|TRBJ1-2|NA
TGTGCCAGCAGCGTAGTGCCCACTTATGGCTACACCTTC
CASSVVPTYGYTF
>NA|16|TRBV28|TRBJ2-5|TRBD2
TGTGCCAGCAGTTGGCTCCTAGCGGGGGATCAAGAGACCCAGTACTTC
CASSWLLAGDQETQYF